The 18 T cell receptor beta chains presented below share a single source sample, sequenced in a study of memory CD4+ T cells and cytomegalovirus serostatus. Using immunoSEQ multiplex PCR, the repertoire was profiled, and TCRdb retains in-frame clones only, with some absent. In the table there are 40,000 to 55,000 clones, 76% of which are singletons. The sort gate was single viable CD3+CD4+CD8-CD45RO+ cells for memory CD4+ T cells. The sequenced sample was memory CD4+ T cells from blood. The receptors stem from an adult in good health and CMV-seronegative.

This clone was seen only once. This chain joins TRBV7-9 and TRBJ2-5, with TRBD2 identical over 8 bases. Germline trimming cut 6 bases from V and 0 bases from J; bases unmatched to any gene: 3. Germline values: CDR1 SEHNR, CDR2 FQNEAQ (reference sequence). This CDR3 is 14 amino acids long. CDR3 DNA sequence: TGTGCCAGCAGTAGCGGGGTTTACCAAGAGACCCAGTACTTC. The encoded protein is CASSSGVYQETQYF.

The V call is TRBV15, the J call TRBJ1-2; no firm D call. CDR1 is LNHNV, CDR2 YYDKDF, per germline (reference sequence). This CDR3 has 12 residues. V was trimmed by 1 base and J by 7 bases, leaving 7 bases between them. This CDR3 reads CATSRGMVGYTF. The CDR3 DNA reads TGTGCCACCAGCAGAGGAATGGTTGGCTACACCTTC.

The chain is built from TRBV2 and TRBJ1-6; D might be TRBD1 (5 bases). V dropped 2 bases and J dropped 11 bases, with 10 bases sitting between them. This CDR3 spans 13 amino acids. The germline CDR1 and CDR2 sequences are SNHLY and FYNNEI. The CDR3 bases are TGTGCCAGCAGTGAATCCTTAGGGGCACCCCTCCACTTT. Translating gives CASSESLGAPLHF.

The CDR3, as DNA: TGTGCCAGCAGTGGAGTGACAGGGAGGGAGACCCAGTACTTC. This sequence encodes CASSGVTGRETQYF. The V and J genes are TRBV6-1 and TRBJ2-5; a weak D match, TRBD1 (7 bases). This CDR3 region has 14 residues. Germline-derived CDR1 and CDR2 are MNHNS and SASEGT. The germline V and J ends were trimmed by 4 bases and 5 bases, with 14 bases remaining between them.

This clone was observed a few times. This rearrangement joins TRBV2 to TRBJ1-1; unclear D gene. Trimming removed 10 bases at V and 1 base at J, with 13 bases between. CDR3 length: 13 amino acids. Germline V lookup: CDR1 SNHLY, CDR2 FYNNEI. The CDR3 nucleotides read TGTGCCATCACGGGATCCCGGAACACTGAAGCTTTCTTT. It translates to CAITGSRNTEAFF.

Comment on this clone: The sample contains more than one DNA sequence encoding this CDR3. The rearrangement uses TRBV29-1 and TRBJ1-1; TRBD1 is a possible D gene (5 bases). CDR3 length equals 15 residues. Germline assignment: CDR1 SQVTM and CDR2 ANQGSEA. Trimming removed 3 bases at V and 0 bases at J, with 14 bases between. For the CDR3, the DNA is TGCAGCGTTGAGGCGGGGTGGGGCATGAACACTGAAGCTTTCTTT. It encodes CSVEAGWGMNTEAFF.

CDR3 sequence: CASSLAPEDEQFF. For the CDR3, the DNA is TGTGCCAGCAGCTTAGCGCCAGAGGATGAGCAGTTCTTC. The chain links TRBV11-3 to TRBJ2-1; D is unresolved. V lost 1 base and J lost 8, with 9 bases in between. The CDR3 sequence is 13 residues long. Germline-derived CDR1 and CDR2 are SGHNT and YENEEA. The complete variable domain, with remaining parts taken from reference TRBV11-3 and TRBJ2-1, reads EAGVVQSPRYKIIEKKQPVAFWCNPISGHNTLYWYLQNLGQGPELLIRYENEEAVDDSQLPKDRFSAERLKGVDSTLKIQPAELGDSAVYLCASSLAPEDEQFFGPGTRLTVL.

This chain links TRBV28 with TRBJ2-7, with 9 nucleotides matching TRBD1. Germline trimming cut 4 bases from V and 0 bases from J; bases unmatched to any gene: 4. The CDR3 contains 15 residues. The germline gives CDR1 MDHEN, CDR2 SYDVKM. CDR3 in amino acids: CASSSGQGNSYEQYF. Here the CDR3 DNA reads TGTGCCAGCAGTTCCGGACAGGGGAACTCCTACGAGCAGTACTTC.

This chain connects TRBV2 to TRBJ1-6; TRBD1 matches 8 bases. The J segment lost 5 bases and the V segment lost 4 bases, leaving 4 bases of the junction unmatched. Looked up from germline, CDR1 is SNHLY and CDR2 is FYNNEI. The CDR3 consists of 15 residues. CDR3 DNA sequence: TGTGCCAGCAGTGTCCTACAGGGGGATAATTCACCCCTCCACTTT. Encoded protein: CASSVLQGDNSPLHF.

CDR3 nucleotide sequence: TGTGCCACCAGCCCCCTCATCGACGGTTTGAACTATGGCTACACCTTC. This encodes CATSPLIDGLNYGYTF. The chain links TRBV15 to TRBJ1-2; D call uncertain. This CDR3 has 16 residues. Germline loops: CDR1 LNHNV, CDR2 YYDKDF (reference sequence). The ends were cut back, 5 bases at V and 2 bases at J, with 18 bases in the middle.

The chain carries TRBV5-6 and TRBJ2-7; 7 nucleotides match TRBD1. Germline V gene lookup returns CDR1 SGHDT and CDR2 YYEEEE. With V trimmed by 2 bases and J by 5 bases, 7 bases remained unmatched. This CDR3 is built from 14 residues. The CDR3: CASSFIRGRDEQYF. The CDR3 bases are TGTGCCAGCAGCTTTATTAGGGGGCGCGACGAGCAGTACTTC.

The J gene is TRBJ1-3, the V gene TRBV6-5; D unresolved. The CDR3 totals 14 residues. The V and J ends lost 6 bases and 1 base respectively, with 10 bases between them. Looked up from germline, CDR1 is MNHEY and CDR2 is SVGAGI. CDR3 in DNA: TGTGCCAGCAGGTCGACCCTGTCTGGAAACACCATATATTTT. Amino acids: CASRSTLSGNTIYF.

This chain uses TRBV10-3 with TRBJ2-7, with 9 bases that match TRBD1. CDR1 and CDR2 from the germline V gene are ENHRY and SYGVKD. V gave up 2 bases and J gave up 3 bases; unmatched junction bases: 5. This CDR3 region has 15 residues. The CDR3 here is CAISEPGQGLYEQYF. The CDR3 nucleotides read TGTGCCATCAGTGAGCCGGGACAGGGCCTCTACGAGCAGTACTTC.

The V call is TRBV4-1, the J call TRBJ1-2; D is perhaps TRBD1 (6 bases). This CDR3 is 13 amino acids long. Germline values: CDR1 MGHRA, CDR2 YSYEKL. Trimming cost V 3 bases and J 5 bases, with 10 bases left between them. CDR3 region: CASSHRQGYGYTF. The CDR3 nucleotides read TGCGCCAGCAGCCATAGGCAGGGGTATGGCTACACCTTC.

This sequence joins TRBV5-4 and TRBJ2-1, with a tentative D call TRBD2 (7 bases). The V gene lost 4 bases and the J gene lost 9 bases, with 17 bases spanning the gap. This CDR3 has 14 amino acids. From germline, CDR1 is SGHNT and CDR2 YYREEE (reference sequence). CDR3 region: CASSGRGGAGEQFF. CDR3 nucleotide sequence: TGTGCCAGCAGCGGGAGGGGGGGCGCTGGTGAGCAGTTCTTC.

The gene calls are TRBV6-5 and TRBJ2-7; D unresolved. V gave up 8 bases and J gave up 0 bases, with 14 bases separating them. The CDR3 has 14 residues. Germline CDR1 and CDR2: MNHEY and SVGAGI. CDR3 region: CASDLKRSSYEQYF. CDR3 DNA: TGTGCCAGCGACCTGAAACGGAGCTCCTACGAGCAGTACTTC.

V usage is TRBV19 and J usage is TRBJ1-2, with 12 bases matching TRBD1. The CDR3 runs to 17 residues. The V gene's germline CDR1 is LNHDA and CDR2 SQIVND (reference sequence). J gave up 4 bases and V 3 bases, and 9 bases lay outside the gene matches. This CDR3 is CASSIGIGTGGVYGYTF. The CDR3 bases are TGTGCCAGTAGTATCGGGATTGGGACAGGGGGCGTCTATGGCTACACCTTC.

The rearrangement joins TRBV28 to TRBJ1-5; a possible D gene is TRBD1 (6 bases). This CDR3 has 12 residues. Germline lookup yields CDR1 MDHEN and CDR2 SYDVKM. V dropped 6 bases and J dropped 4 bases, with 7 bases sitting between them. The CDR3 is CASRRGNQPQHF. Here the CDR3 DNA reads TGTGCCAGCAGGAGGGGGAATCAGCCCCAGCATTTT.